Each of the 2 T cell receptor beta chains below was sequenced from the same sample in a study of cytotoxic CD8 clonotypes in ibrutinib-treated CLL. TCRdb keeps only in-frame clones here, not all; method: immunoSEQ multiplex PCR. The data hold around 60,000 clones, with less than 75% observed a single time. The material sequenced was PBMCs, taken after 12 months of ibrutinib treatment. The source is a human donor with chronic lymphocytic leukemia.

The genes are TRBV30 and TRBJ2-7; no clear D gene. Germline V CDR1 and CDR2: GTSNPN, SVGIG (reference sequence). V was shortened by 6 bases and J by 6 bases, with 18 bases between the two germline ends. The CDR3 is 13 residues long. The chain's CDR3 is CACSRGVIGEQYF. CDR3 nucleotides: TGTGCCTGCTCACGTGGAGTAATCGGCGAGCAGTACTTC.

This clone was observed a few times. The chain carries TRBV7-9 and TRBJ1-5, with a weak D call TRBD1 (6 bases). The V gene lost 8 bases and the J gene lost 3 bases, with 8 bases spanning the gap. This CDR3 is 12 amino acids long. The germline gives CDR1 SEHNR, CDR2 FQNEAQ (reference sequence). The CDR3 region is CASRQDNQPQHF. The CDR3 region has the DNA TGTGCCAGCCGACAGGACAATCAGCCCCAGCATTTT.